These 21 T cell receptor beta chains originate from one sample sequenced in a study of blood T cell repertoires in COVID-19. The table came from immunoSEQ multiplex PCR; TCRdb's copy has only in-frame clones and leaves some out. The profile shows over 200,000 clones, around 83% of them singletons. The specimen was peripheral blood. These receptors were taken from a man aged 35 to 55 with active or convalescent COVID-19.

The chain has TRBV11-3 and TRBJ2-7; perhaps TRBD2 as D (6 bases). CDR1 is SGHNT and CDR2 is YENEEA in the germline V gene. Trimming shortened V by 5 bases and J by 3 bases, and 14 bases separated the two germline ends. This CDR3 is built from 14 residues. The CDR3, as DNA: TGTGCCAGCAGCCCCCCGGGACTTAACTACGAGCAGTACTTC. Translation: CASSPPGLNYEQYF.

In nucleotides, the CDR3 is TGTGCCAGCAGCTTGTACCGGGACACTGAAGCTTTCTTT. Protein product: CASSLYRDTEAFF. V and J are TRBV5-6 and TRBJ1-1; D gene unclear. There are 13 residues in the CDR3. Per germline, CDR1 SGHDT and CDR2 YYEEEE. Deletions cut 1 base from V and 3 bases from J, with 7 bases between.

This clone was detected only a few times. The J gene is TRBJ1-2, the V gene TRBV30; D is ambiguous. The CDR3 is 11 amino acids. From germline, CDR1 is GTSNPN and CDR2 SVGIG (reference sequence). Trimming cost V 8 bases and J 8 bases, with 15 bases left between them. CDR3 protein: CAGRRGPGYTF. CDR3 DNA sequence: TGTGCCGGGCGGCGGGGTCCCGGCTACACCTTC.

This clone has just a few counts. V usage is TRBV11-3 and J usage is TRBJ2-1, with 11 bases identical to TRBD2. Germline CDR1 SGHNT, CDR2 YENEEA. The V gene end was trimmed by 6 bases and the J gene end by 7 bases; junction bases not matched to a gene: 8. This CDR3 is built from 15 residues. CDR3 in amino acids: CASSKASGGFNEQFF. DNA for the CDR3: TGTGCCAGCAGTAAGGCTAGCGGGGGGTTTAATGAGCAGTTCTTC. The whole variable domain, filled in from reference TRBV11-3 and TRBJ2-1, reads EAGVVQSPRYKIIEKKQPVAFWCNPISGHNTLYWYLQNLGQGPELLIRYENEEAVDDSQLPKDRFSAERLKGVDSTLKIQPAELGDSAVYLCASSKASGGFNEQFFGPGTRLTVL.

A few counts support this clone. The gene calls are TRBV18 and TRBJ1-1; 8 bases align to TRBD1. Per germline, CDR1 KGHSH and CDR2 LQKENI. The V and J ends lost 6 bases and 4 bases, in that order; junction bases with no gene match: 7. This CDR3 comprises 14 residues. The CDR3 sequence: CASSLTGVSTEAFF. The CDR3 nucleotides are TGTGCCAGCTCGCTGACAGGGGTGAGCACTGAAGCTTTCTTT.

This chain uses TRBV5-4 with TRBJ2-3; D not resolved. Deletions cut 3 bases from V and 2 bases from J, with 13 bases between. Germline V gene data show CDR1 as SGHNT and CDR2 as YYREEE (reference sequence). The CDR3 length is 15 residues. The CDR3 loop reads CASSSGAATTDTQYF. For the CDR3, the DNA is TGTGCCAGCAGCTCCGGTGCGGCCACCACAGATACGCAGTATTTT.

This clone was recorded only once. The chain combines TRBV5-1 with TRBJ2-3, with a weak D call TRBD2 (6 bases). This CDR3 contains 16 residues. V lost 4 bases and J lost 5, with 20 bases in between. Germline loops: CDR1 SGHRS, CDR2 YFSETQ. The CDR3 region is CASSLRTILKGDTQYF. DNA of the CDR3: TGCGCCAGCAGCCTCAGGACTATTTTGAAGGGAGATACGCAGTATTTT. Variable domain in full (rest from reference TRBV5-1 and TRBJ2-3): KAGVTQTPRYLIKTRGQQVTLSCSPISGHRSVSWYQQTPGQGLQFLFEYFSETQRNKGNFPGRFSGRQFSNSRSEMNVSTLELGDSALYLCASSLRTILKGDTQYFGPGTRLTVL.

The chain links TRBV30 to TRBJ2-7; tentatively, D is TRBD2 (5 bases). The CDR3 totals 14 residues. Trimming stripped 8 bases from V and 1 base from J, with 18 bases between. Germline V CDR1 and CDR2: GTSNPN, SVGIG (reference sequence). The CDR3 loop reads CAGAYSAISYEQYF. CDR3 nucleotides: TGTGCCGGAGCCTATAGCGCCATTTCCTACGAGCAGTACTTC.

V gene TRBV5-1 combines with J gene TRBJ2-2; 9 nucleotides line up with TRBD1. Germline values: CDR1 SGHRS, CDR2 YFSETQ. V was pared by 5 bases and J by 3 bases, with 5 bases of the junction left unmatched. The CDR3 consists of 15 residues. The CDR3 is CASRGRQGDTGELFF. The CDR3 coding sequence is TGCGCCAGCAGGGGGCGACAGGGGGACACCGGGGAGCTGTTTTTT.

The J gene is TRBJ2-2, the V gene TRBV5-8; D possibly corresponds to TRBD1 (6 bases). Trimming took 4 bases from V and 3 from J, leaving 13 bases between them. CDR1 and CDR2 from the germline V gene are SGHTS and YDEGEE. This CDR3 spans 15 amino acids. The CDR3 nucleotides read TGTGCCAGCAGCCTAGGGGGATCCTACACCGGGGAGCTGTTTTTT. Translation gives CASSLGGSYTGELFF.

The chain carries TRBV14 and TRBJ2-1; TRBD1 matches 7 bases. This CDR3 has 14 residues. From germline, CDR1 is SGHDN and CDR2 FVKESK. With V trimmed by 5 bases and J by 8 bases, 9 bases remained unmatched. The CDR3 protein is CASSLQGFGDEQFF. CDR3 DNA: TGTGCCAGCAGCTTACAGGGGTTCGGCGATGAGCAGTTCTTC.

This chain connects TRBV4-2 to TRBJ2-1; D may be TRBD2 (7 bases). Per germline, CDR1 LGHNA and CDR2 YNFKEQ. The CDR3 spans 16 residues. Trimming cost V 0 bases and J 5 bases, with 14 bases left between them. The CDR3 DNA reads as TGTGCCAGCAGCCAAGAGTGGGGGGGCAACCACAATGAGCAGTTCTTC. Amino acids: CASSQEWGGNHNEQFF.

The chain couples TRBV29-1 to TRBJ1-1, with TRBD1 matching over 7 bases. Germline V gene sequence: CDR1 SQVTM, CDR2 ANQGSEA. V dropped 7 bases and J dropped 4; count of bases not matched to a gene: 6. CDR3 length: 12 amino acids. In nucleotides, the CDR3 is TGCAGCGGAGAACAGGGGTTCACTGAAGCTTTCTTT. It encodes CSGEQGFTEAFF.

The rearrangement joins TRBV20-1 to TRBJ2-7; D may be TRBD2 (6 bases). Trimming left V 3 bases short and J 4 bases short, with 13 bases between. Germline CDR1 reads DFQATT; CDR2 reads SNEGSKA (reference sequence). The CDR3 runs to 13 residues. CDR3 loop: CSASGLGLYEQYF. The CDR3 DNA sequence: TGCAGTGCTAGTGGGTTAGGACTATACGAGCAGTACTTC.

This clone was seen just once. The V call is TRBV11-2, the J call TRBJ2-7, with TRBD1 matching 8 bases. Germline CDR1 is SGHAT and CDR2 is FQNNGV. V shed 0 bases and J 0 bases; nucleotides not matched to a gene: 10. The CDR3 length is 18 residues. As DNA, the CDR3 is TGTGCCAGCAGCTTAGACCTTCCAGGGGGCTCGAGCTCCTACGAGCAGTACTTC. It codes for CASSLDLPGGSSSYEQYF.

The chain joins TRBV6-5 to TRBJ2-1; perhaps TRBD1 as D (6 bases). CDR1 MNHEY and CDR2 SVGAGI come from the germline V gene. CDR3 length equals 15 residues. Between the trimmed V and J ends, which lost 6 bases and 8 bases, there was a span of 20 bases. CDR3 nucleotides: TGTGCCAGCAGAGACTTACAGGGCTCCCATTATGAGCAGTTCTTC. Protein sequence: CASRDLQGSHYEQFF.

V gene TRBV6-5 combines with J gene TRBJ2-7; 7 bases agree with TRBD1. Losses at the gene ends were 5 bases for V and 5 bases for J; bases not matched to a gene: 6. Germline V gene sequence: CDR1 MNHEY, CDR2 SVGAGI. CDR3 size: 13 residues. This CDR3 is CASSRQGPNEQYF. CDR3 DNA: TGTGCCAGCAGTCGACAGGGTCCAAACGAGCAGTACTTC.

For the CDR3, the DNA is TGTGCCTGGAGTTTGGGACAGGGTGGGAGGTATGGCTACACCTTC. Residues: CAWSLGQGGRYGYTF. The J gene is TRBJ1-2, the V gene TRBV30; 9 bases are shared with TRBD1. The germline gives CDR1 GTSNPN, CDR2 SVGIG (reference sequence). The CDR3 covers 15 residues. V lost 2 bases to trimming and J lost 5 bases; unmatched junction nucleotides: 9.

The rearrangement links TRBV29-1 to TRBJ2-7; TRBD1 agrees at 8 bases. The CDR3 is 15 amino acids. Trimming at V came to 4 bases and at J to 3 bases, leaving 11 bases not matched to a gene. CDR1 is SQVTM and CDR2 is ANQGSEA in the germline V gene. DNA of the CDR3: TGCAGCGTTGTCGGTTGGCAGGGGGCTCTCTACGAGCAGTACTTC. Protein: CSVVGWQGALYEQYF.

CDR3 sequence reads: CSASDMNEQFF. The DNA for the CDR3 is TGCAGTGCTAGTGATATGAATGAGCAGTTCTTC. This rearrangement joins TRBV20-1 to TRBJ2-1; D uncertain. V dropped 3 bases and J dropped 7 bases, with 7 bases sitting between them. This CDR3 contains 11 residues. Germline V gene sequence: CDR1 DFQATT, CDR2 SNEGSKA (reference sequence).

V gene TRBV7-2 combines with J gene TRBJ2-1, with D possibly matching TRBD2 (6 bases). The V and J ends lost 4 bases and 8 bases respectively, with 15 bases between them. The V gene's germline CDR1 is SGHTA and CDR2 FQGNSA. This CDR3 has 14 residues. The CDR3 loop reads CASSSGTWGDEQFF. Written as DNA, the CDR3 is TGTGCCAGCAGCTCCGGGACTTGGGGGGATGAGCAGTTCTTC.